This TCR beta chain comes out of a study of blood T cell repertoires in COVID-19. Method: immunoSEQ multiplex PCR; TCRdb's copy keeps in-frame clones and lacks some. The sample holds 270,000 or so clones, approximately 81% seen once. The CDR3 is 12 amino acids. The germline gives CDR1 SEHNR, CDR2 FQNEAQ (reference sequence). V was shortened by 2 bases and J by 8 bases, with 9 bases between the two germline ends. Source material: peripheral blood. This chain uses TRBV7-9 with TRBJ1-1, with no clear D. This clonotype was sampled from a woman between 18 and 29 years old with acute or convalescent COVID-19. CDR3 region: CASSLSSGEAFF. The CDR3 DNA reads as TGTGCCAGCAGCTTATCGTCGGGGGAAGCTTTCTTT.